This is a list of T cell receptor beta chains from one sample in a study of CD8 T cells in Susac syndrome. TCRdb recomputed calls from the immunoSEQ multiplex PCR reads with MiXCR, one row per CDR3 protein. The data hold around 59,000 distinct CDR3 sequences, with around nine tenths observed a single time. Sequencing used CD8+ T cells from PBMCs. The source is a human donor in good health. Both conserved end residues are part of each CDR3. Each record gives: D gene, clone size, V gene, CDR3 length, J gene, CDR3 DNA, CDR3 protein. D genes are given only for firm matches. Rows may omit the clone size; those that give it use once, few, many or a size class.

TRBD2	once	TRBV6-2/TRBV6-3	15	TRBJ2-1	TGTGCCAGCAGCCACCAAGCGGGGGGTTACAATGAGCAGTTCTTC	CASSHQAGGYNEQFF
TRBD2	NA	TRBV12-3/TRBV12-4	15	TRBJ2-3	TGTGCCAGCAGTTCCGGGGGGACGAACACAGATACGCAGTATTTT	CASSSGGTNTDTQYF
TRBD1	NA	TRBV6-5	13	TRBJ1-5	TGTGCCAGCAGCCCTACAGGGGGCCAGCCCCAGCATTTT	CASSPTGGQPQHF
TRBD1	NA	TRBV19	15	TRBJ1-5	TGTGCCAGTATTCCGGACAGGGGGTACAATCAGCCCCAGCATTTT	CASIPDRGYNQPQHF
TRBD2	NA	TRBV6-6	15	TRBJ2-2	TGTGCCAGCAGTTACTCGCCGGGGGGCACCGGGGAGCTGTTTTTT	CASSYSPGGTGELFF
NA	NA	TRBV12-3/TRBV12-4	15	TRBJ2-7	TGTGCCAGCAGTCATCTACAGGCGGTGTTCCACGAGCAGTACTTC	CASSHLQAVFHEQYF
TRBD2	NA	TRBV3-1	17	TRBJ2-5	TGTGCCAGCAGCCAAGATCTCAGCGGGGGCTTGATAGAGACCCAGTACTTC	CASSQDLSGGLIETQYF
NA	NA	TRBV10-3	14	TRBJ2-3	TGTGCCATCGGTGAGAATAGACACACAGATACGCAGTATTTT	CAIGENRHTDTQYF
TRBD2	NA	TRBV7-2	14	TRBJ2-7	TGTGCCAGCGAGAGGGGTCGGGGGGGCTACGAGCAGTACTTC	CASERGRGGYEQYF
NA	NA	TRBV5-5	16	TRBJ1-3	TGTGCCAGCAGCTTGGTTGACGGCCACTCTGGAAACACCATATATTTT	CASSLVDGHSGNTIYF
NA	NA	TRBV19	13	TRBJ2-1	TGTGCCAGTTCGACGGGGGGCCTCAATGAGCAGTTCTTC	CASSTGGLNEQFF
NA	NA	TRBV7-9	13	TRBJ1-2	TGTGCCAGCAGCTTCGATGACCCTGCTGGCTACACCTTC	CASSFDDPAGYTF
NA	NA	TRBV3-1	15	TRBJ1-5	TGTGCCAGCAGCCAAGATTGGGGGGGCGGACAGCCCCAGCATTTT	CASSQDWGGGQPQHF
NA	NA	TRBV11-2	14	TRBJ1-5	TGTGCCAGCAGCTTATTTGGCAGTCATCAGCCCCAGCATTTT	CASSLFGSHQPQHF
TRBD1	NA	TRBV9	16	TRBJ2-1	TGTGCCAGCAGCGCCTCCGGGACAGTCTCCTACAATGAGCAGTTCTTC	CASSASGTVSYNEQFF
NA	NA	TRBV6-2/TRBV6-3	14	TRBJ2-7	TGTGCCAGCAGTTACGGCTCTGATACCTACGAGCAGTACTTC	CASSYGSDTYEQYF
NA	NA	TRBV7-9	16	TRBJ1-1	TGTGCCAGCAGCCCGCCAAGTACAGTTTCAAACACTGAAGCTTTCTTT	CASSPPSTVSNTEAFF
NA	NA	TRBV5-1	13	TRBJ2-1	TGCGCCAGCAGCTTGGATGGGGAAAGGTCTAAGTTCTTC	CASSLDGERSKFF
NA	NA	TRBV12-3/TRBV12-4	15	TRBJ2-7	TGTGCCAGCAGTTTTTTGCCTTTGCCTCTTTACGAGCAGTACTTC	CASSFLPLPLYEQYF
TRBD2	NA	TRBV7-2	17	TRBJ2-3	TGTGCCAGCAGCTTAAGGTTACGGGGGGGCAGGACAGATACGCAGTATTTT	CASSLRLRGGRTDTQYF
TRBD2	NA	TRBV9	12	TRBJ2-1	TGTGCCAGCAGCGCCGGGGGGGGACTAGCGACCTTC	CASSAGGGLATF
NA	few	TRBV11-2	13	TRBJ2-7	TGTGCCAGCAGCCCGACTCTCTCCTACGAGCAGTACTTC	CASSPTLSYEQYF
NA	NA	TRBV6-5	15	TRBJ1-1	TGTGCCAGCAGTTACAATGAGGGAGTACCCACTGAAGCTTTCTTT	CASSYNEGVPTEAFF
NA	NA	TRBV4-1	13	TRBJ2-3	TGCGCCAGCAGCCAATTGGTTTCAGATACGCAGTATTTT	CASSQLVSDTQYF
NA	NA	TRBV7-3	15	TRBJ2-3	TGTGCCAGCAGCTTATATGGGGATGAGGAGGATACGCAGTATTTT	CASSLYGDEEDTQYF
TRBD1	NA	TRBV12-3/TRBV12-4	15	TRBJ1-2	TGTGCCAGCACCGTCGGACAGGGGGCTGACTATGGCTACACCTTC	CASTVGQGADYGYTF
NA	NA	TRBV7-9	15	TRBJ1-4	TGTGCCAGCAGCTTAGGGACAGCTCTTGCCGAAAAACTGTTTTTT	CASSLGTALAEKLFF
TRBD1	NA	TRBV5-1	14	TRBJ1-5	TGCGCCAGCAGCCCGGGACAGACAAATCAGCCCCAGCATTTT	CASSPGQTNQPQHF
NA	NA	TRBV6-2/TRBV6-3	11	TRBJ2-1	TGTGCCAGCAGTTACGGCTGGGAGCAGTTCTTC	CASSYGWEQFF
NA	NA	TRBV6-2/TRBV6-3	15	TRBJ2-1	TGTGCCAGCAGTTACTCGATTGGGGAGATCAATGAGCAGTTCTTC	CASSYSIGEINEQFF
TRBD2	NA	TRBV5-5	16	TRBJ2-7	TGTGCCAGCAGCTTGGCCGAAGCGGGGGCATCCTACGAGCAGTACTTC	CASSLAEAGASYEQYF
NA	NA	TRBV27	16	TRBJ1-1	TGTGCCAGCAGGGGTTTGGTGTCGGGGGGGAACACTGAAGCTTTCTTT	CASRGLVSGGNTEAFF
NA	NA	TRBV7-2	15	TRBJ2-3	TGTGCCAGCAGCTCCGGCCCGGCGCAGCTTGATACGCAGTATTTT	CASSSGPAQLDTQYF
NA	once	TRBV4-3	15	TRBJ2-3	TGCGCCAGCAGCCAAGAAACCATCCGCACAGATACGCAGTATTTT	CASSQETIRTDTQYF
NA	NA	TRBV6-1	13	TRBJ1-5	TGTGCCAGCAGCTGGAAGGACAATCAGCCCCAGCATTTT	CASSWKDNQPQHF
TRBD1	NA	TRBV6-6	16	TRBJ1-5	TGTGCCAGCAGCGACTACCGGGACAGAGATCATCAGCCCCAGCATTTT	CASSDYRDRDHQPQHF
TRBD1	NA	TRBV4-2	21	TRBJ1-2	TGTGCCAGCAGCCACCCTAGGGGACAGGGAGGGATGGGTTCTCCGCGCGATGGCTACACCTTC	CASSHPRGQGGMGSPRDGYTF
NA	NA	TRBV27	13	TRBJ1-2	TGTGCCAGCAGTTTAGGTTCAGAAAGTGGCTACAACTTC	CASSLGSESGYNF
TRBD2	once	TRBV19	15	TRBJ2-1	TGTGCCAGTAGTCGGACTAGCGACGCCTACAATGAGCAGTTCTTC	CASSRTSDAYNEQFF
NA	NA	TRBV9	14	TRBJ1-5	TGTGCCAGCAGCGTAGATGGAGGCAATCAGCCCCAGCATTTT	CASSVDGGNQPQHF
TRBD1	once	TRBV27	14	TRBJ1-5	TGTGCCAGCAGTTGGACAGGGGGCAATCAGCCCCAGCATTTT	CASSWTGGNQPQHF
NA	NA	TRBV27	13	TRBJ2-7	TGTGCCAGCAGTTTACTGGCTTCCTACGAGCAGTACTTC	CASSLLASYEQYF
NA	NA	TRBV3-1	14	TRBJ1-2	TGTGCCAGCAGCCAAGTCTGGTCGTACTATGGCTACACCTTC	CASSQVWSYYGYTF